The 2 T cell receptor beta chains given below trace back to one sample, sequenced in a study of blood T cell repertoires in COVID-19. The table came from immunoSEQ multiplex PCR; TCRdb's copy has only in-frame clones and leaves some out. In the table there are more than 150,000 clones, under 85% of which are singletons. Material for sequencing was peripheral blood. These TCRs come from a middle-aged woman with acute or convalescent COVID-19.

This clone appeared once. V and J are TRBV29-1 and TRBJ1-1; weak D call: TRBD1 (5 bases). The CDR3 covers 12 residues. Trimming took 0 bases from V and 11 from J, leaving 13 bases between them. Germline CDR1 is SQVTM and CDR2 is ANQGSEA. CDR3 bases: TGCAGCGTTGAAGAGGGGGGGAGCAAGGCTTTCTTT. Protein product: CSVEEGGSKAFF.

The CDR3 sequence is CASSAPDTFSASAFF. In nucleotides, the CDR3 is TGTGCCAGCAGTGCCCCGGACACTTTTTCAGCGTCGGCTTTCTTT. V is TRBV6-2 or TRBV6-3 and J is TRBJ1-1; weak D call: TRBD1 (5 bases). Germline V gene lookup returns CDR1 MNHEY and CDR2 SVGEGT. The CDR3 loop spans 15 amino acids. Trimming shortened V by 5 bases and J by 11 bases, and 24 bases separated the two germline ends.